These 28 T cell receptor beta chains came from one sample sequenced in a study of T cell responses to AZD1222 COVID-19 vaccine. The table came from immunoSEQ multiplex PCR; TCRdb's copy has only in-frame clones and leaves some out. The repertoire includes 150,000 to 200,000 clones, 85% to 90% of them detected once, and 1.5% to 2% sits in the top ten. The sample consisted of peripheral blood, taken on day 0 of AZD1222 vaccination. The receptors shown here come from an adult in good health.

This clone occurred a few times. The chain couples TRBV27 to TRBJ1-6; 7 positions match TRBD1. The CDR3 spans 14 residues. Trimming took 4 bases from V and 4 from J; bases not matched to a gene: 1. CDR1 is MNHEY, CDR2 SMNVEV, per germline (reference sequence). In DNA, the CDR3 is TGTGCCAGCAGTTGGGGACAGTATAATTCACCCCTCCACTTT. Protein: CASSWGQYNSPLHF.

The V call is TRBV10-3, the J call TRBJ2-1; 7 bases match TRBD1. CDR1 and CDR2 from the germline V gene are ENHRY and SYGVKD. V trimming: 7 bases; J trimming: 7 bases; junction bases outside the gene matches: 7. The length of the CDR3 is 13 residues. The CDR3 reads CAINRDSKNEQFF. DNA of the CDR3: TGTGCCATCAACCGGGACAGTAAAAATGAGCAGTTCTTC.

The chain has TRBV11-2 and TRBJ2-5, with D maybe TRBD2 (6 bases). The V gene's germline CDR1 is SGHAT and CDR2 FQNNGV. Between the trimmed V and J ends, which lost 5 bases and 3 bases, there was a span of 10 bases. The CDR3 covers 13 residues. The chain's CDR3 is CASSVWGEETQYF. The CDR3 DNA sequence: TGTGCCAGCAGCGTATGGGGGGAAGAGACCCAGTACTTC. The full variable domain, in which reference TRBV11-2 and TRBJ2-5 provide the parts outside the CDR3, is EAGVAQSPRYKIIEKRQSVAFWCNPISGHATLYWYQQILGQGPKLLIQFQNNGVVDDSQLPKDRFSAERLKGVDSTLKIQPAKLEDSAVYLCASSVWGEETQYFGPGTRLLVL.

The V gene is TRBV19, the J gene TRBJ2-3; D possibly corresponds to TRBD1 (6 bases). Germline values: CDR1 LNHDA, CDR2 SQIVND (reference sequence). V was shortened by 3 bases and J by 2 bases, with 9 bases between the two germline ends. This CDR3 is built from 14 residues. In nucleotides, the CDR3 is TGTGCCAGTAGTATGGGACACCTCACAGATACGCAGTATTTT. Residues: CASSMGHLTDTQYF.

This chain joins TRBV5-1 and TRBJ1-5; unclear D gene. The CDR3 spans 14 residues. CDR1 and CDR2 from the germline V gene are SGHRS and YFSETQ. Trimming removed 0 bases from V and 3 bases from J, with 7 bases in between. The CDR3 is CASSLDSPNQPQHF. Here the CDR3 DNA reads TGCGCCAGCAGCTTGGACAGTCCCAATCAGCCCCAGCATTTT. Combining the CDR3 with reference TRBV5-1 and TRBJ1-5 gives the whole variable domain KAGVTQTPRYLIKTRGQQVTLSCSPISGHRSVSWYQQTPGQGLQFLFEYFSETQRNKGNFPGRFSGRQFSNSRSEMNVSTLELGDSALYLCASSLDSPNQPQHFGDGTRLSIL.

The J gene is TRBJ1-3, the V gene TRBV30; unclear D gene. The V and J ends lost 4 bases and 4 bases respectively, with 20 bases between them. The CDR3 sequence is 16 residues long. The germline V gene encodes CDR1 GTSNPN and CDR2 SVGIG (reference sequence). The CDR3 DNA reads as TGTGCCTGGACCTGGGCCCCCGGGCCATCGGGAAACACCATATATTTT. Residues: CAWTWAPGPSGNTIYF.

The chain employs TRBV7-2 and TRBJ1-5, with 7 positions matching TRBD1. The germline CDR1 and CDR2 sequences are SGHTA and FQGNSA. The CDR3 is 14 residues long. V was pared by 6 bases and J by 4 bases, with 6 bases of the junction left unmatched. The CDR3 spells CASSWGQLNQPQHF. The CDR3 region has the DNA TGTGCCAGCAGTTGGGGACAGCTGAATCAGCCCCAGCATTTT.

This chain uses TRBV30 with TRBJ1-5; D not resolved. This CDR3 spans 13 amino acids. The germline CDR1 and CDR2 sequences are GTSNPN and SVGIG (reference sequence). Here the CDR3 DNA reads TGTGCGTTGGCCCGGATTGGAGATCAGCCCCAGCATTTT. Translating gives CALARIGDQPQHF. The variable domain in full, with the rest retrieved from reference TRBV30 and TRBJ1-5, is SQTIHQWPATLVQPVGSPLSLECTVEGTSNPNLYWYRQAAGRGLQLLFYSVGIGQISSEVPQNLSASRPQDRQFILSSKKLLLSDSGFYLCALARIGDQPQHFGDGTRLSIL.

The chain uses TRBV6-2 or TRBV6-3 and TRBJ2-4; 11 nucleotides align to TRBD2. V was pared by 5 bases and J by 5 bases, with 14 bases of the junction left unmatched. The CDR3 length is 18 residues. Germline values: CDR1 MNHEY, CDR2 SVGEGT. The CDR3 region has the DNA TGTGCCAGCAGTATCGGGACTAGCGGTCAGGCGGGAGAAAACATTCAGTACTTC. Amino acids: CASSIGTSGQAGENIQYF.

J is TRBJ2-3 and V is TRBV10-3; TRBD2 matches at 9 bases. This CDR3 spans 14 amino acids. Germline CDR1 is ENHRY and CDR2 is SYGVKD. V was clipped by 6 bases and J by 2 bases; unmatched bases: 3. CDR3 nucleotide sequence: TGTGCCATCAGGCGGGGGGGCCCCACAGATACGCAGTATTTT. It is translated as CAIRRGGPTDTQYF.

This clone was seen a few times. This chain connects TRBV11-2 to TRBJ1-6; tentative D call: TRBD1 (6 bases). Germline V CDR1 and CDR2: SGHAT, FQNNGV. This CDR3 is built from 16 residues. V was pared by 1 base and J by 3 bases, with 10 bases between. CDR3: CASSLATRGYNSPLHF. The CDR3, as DNA: TGTGCCAGCAGCTTAGCTACCAGGGGCTATAATTCACCCCTCCACTTT.

V is TRBV20-1 and J is TRBJ2-1; the D gene is possibly TRBD1 (6 bases). Between the trimmed V and J ends, which lost 3 bases and 2 bases, there was a span of 14 bases. The CDR3 consists of 15 residues. Germline values: CDR1 DFQATT, CDR2 SNEGSKA (reference sequence). The CDR3 reads CSASAGGDPYNEQFF. For the CDR3, the DNA is TGCAGTGCTAGTGCTGGGGGCGACCCCTACAATGAGCAGTTCTTC.

The chain uses TRBV5-8 and TRBJ2-7, with a weak D call TRBD2 (6 bases). There are 13 residues in the CDR3. Trimming removed 5 bases at V and 5 bases at J, with 14 bases between. The V gene's germline CDR1 is SGHTS and CDR2 YDEGEE. The CDR3 here is CASSGVRRDEQYF. The CDR3 DNA follows: TGTGCCAGCAGTGGGGTTCGGAGGGACGAGCAGTACTTC. Variable domain in full (rest from reference TRBV5-8 and TRBJ2-7): EAGVTQSPTHLIKTRGQQATLRCSPISGHTSVYWYQQALGLGLQFLLWYDEGEERNRGNFPPRFSGRQFPNYSSELNVNALELEDSALYLCASSGVRRDEQYFGPGTRLTVT.

The chain combines TRBV21-1 with TRBJ2-1; the table calls TRBD2, which could not be checked here. TRBV21-1 is given as a pseudogene. This CDR3 has 15 amino acids. In nucleotides, the CDR3 is TGTGCCAGCAGCAAAGGGGGAGGGGGTGACAATGAGCAGTTCTTC. The encoded protein is CASSKGGGGDNEQFF.

The chain uses TRBV7-9 and TRBJ1-2; D gene unclear. The ends were cut back, 6 bases at V and 2 bases at J, with 10 bases in the middle. The germline V gene has CDR1 SEHNR and CDR2 FQNEAQ (reference sequence). This CDR3 contains 13 residues. CDR3 region: CASSRAENYGYTF. CDR3 DNA sequence: TGTGCCAGCAGTCGGGCGGAGAACTATGGCTACACCTTC.

This sequence joins TRBV28 and TRBJ1-5; D is unclear. The V gene lost 5 bases and the J gene lost 0 bases, with 20 bases spanning the gap. This CDR3 spans 18 amino acids. Germline lookup yields CDR1 MDHEN and CDR2 SYDVKM. The CDR3 reads CASSVPLRVLYSNQPQHF. The CDR3 DNA is TGTGCCAGCAGTGTACCCCTCCGGGTCCTCTATAGCAATCAGCCCCAGCATTTT.

The chain employs TRBV6-1 and TRBJ1-5; D ambiguous. CDR3 size: 14 residues. Germline CDR1 and CDR2: MNHNS and SASEGT. V shed 6 bases and J shed 4 bases, with 13 bases lying between them. The CDR3 bases are TGTGCCAGCAGCCCCCGACGGGGAAATCAGCCCCAGCATTTT. Protein sequence: CASSPRRGNQPQHF.

This chain joins TRBV5-6 and TRBJ2-7; no clear D. The CDR3 spans 13 residues. Trimming removed 6 bases at V and 12 bases at J, with 22 bases between. Per germline, CDR1 SGHDT and CDR2 YYEEEE. The chain's CDR3 is CASTSRSSLEAYF. CDR3 coding DNA: TGTGCCAGCACCTCTAGGTCCAGTCTTGAAGCGTACTTC.

J is TRBJ1-1 and V is TRBV7-9; unclear D gene. Germline V gene sequence: CDR1 SEHNR, CDR2 FQNEAQ (reference sequence). The V and J ends lost 0 bases and 6 bases respectively, with 11 bases between them. The CDR3 is 14 amino acids. CDR3 in amino acids: CASSLAALLAEAFF. CDR3 sequence (DNA): TGTGCCAGCAGCTTAGCGGCGCTTCTAGCTGAAGCTTTCTTT.

V gene TRBV28 combines with J gene TRBJ2-7; TRBD1 is a possible D gene (5 bases). V was clipped by 8 bases and J by 4 bases, with 12 bases between them. The CDR3 spans 12 residues. Germline loops: CDR1 MDHEN, CDR2 SYDVKM. CDR3 DNA sequence: TGTGCCAGCGCCAGGGCCCTTTACGAGCAGTACTTC. This sequence encodes CASARALYEQYF.

The genes are TRBV6-4 and TRBJ2-2; tentatively, D is TRBD1 or TRBD2 (5 bases each). The CDR3 length is 14 residues. Germline V gene data show CDR1 as MRHNA and CDR2 as SNTAGT. V was cut by 5 bases and J by 3 bases, with 10 bases left in between. CDR3 region: CASSRDLYTGELFF. In DNA form, the CDR3 reads TGTGCCAGCAGTCGGGACCTCTACACCGGGGAGCTGTTTTTT.

The chain joins TRBV9 to TRBJ1-1; TRBD1 matches 7 bases. The CDR3 covers 18 residues. Germline-derived CDR1 and CDR2 are SGDLS and YYNGEE. After removal of 0 bases from V and 0 bases from J, the junction contained 11 bases not matched to a gene. The CDR3 sequence is CASSVAQGQPPLNTEAFF. The CDR3 DNA reads TGTGCCAGCAGCGTAGCCCAGGGACAGCCACCCCTGAACACTGAAGCTTTCTTT. Supplemented by reference TRBV9 and TRBJ1-1, the full variable domain reads DSGVTQTPKHLITATGQRVTLRCSPRSGDLSVYWYQQSLDQGLQFLIQYYNGEERAKGNILERFSAQQFPDLHSELNLSSLELGDSALYFCASSVAQGQPPLNTEAFFGQGTRLTVV.

The chain is built from TRBV3-1 (or the pseudogene TRBV3-2) and TRBJ2-7; TRBD1 matches 10 bases. V shed 2 bases, J shed 1 base, and the junction held 8 bases outside the gene matches. The CDR3 runs to 17 residues. Per the germline V gene, CDR1 is LGHDT and CDR2 is YNNKEL (reference sequence). The CDR3 protein is CASSQPIGDRGSYEQYV. The CDR3 bases are TGTGCCAGCAGCCAACCTATAGGGGACAGGGGTTCCTACGAGCAGTACGTC.

The CDR3 DNA follows: TGTGCCTCGGTGGGAGGGGAGGAGGTTACGTACACTGAAGCTTTCTTT. It encodes CASVGGEEVTYTEAFF. The chain is built from TRBV7-8 and TRBJ1-1; D might be TRBD1 (5 bases). Germline CDR1 and CDR2: SGHVS and FQNEAQ. This CDR3 has 16 amino acids. V dropped 11 bases and J dropped 3 bases, with 25 bases sitting between them.

The V and J genes are TRBV28 and TRBJ2-3, with D possibly being TRBD2 (7 bases). V dropped 5 bases and J dropped 2 bases, with 14 bases sitting between them. In germline, CDR1 is MDHEN, CDR2 SYDVKM. There are 15 residues in the CDR3. The CDR3 bases are TGTGCCAGCAGTAGGAGGGGGGGGTCCACAGATACGCAGTATTTT. It specifies CASSRRGGSTDTQYF.

This chain connects TRBV9 to TRBJ2-5, with 7 bases matching TRBD2. Trimming at V came to 1 base and at J to 5 bases, leaving 8 bases not matched to a gene. The CDR3 has 15 amino acids. Germline assignment: CDR1 SGDLS and CDR2 YYNGEE. As DNA, the CDR3 is TGTGCCAGCAGCGTACGCGGGGGTCCGGGGGAGACCCAGTACTTC. Encoded protein: CASSVRGGPGETQYF. Looking up the rest from reference TRBV9 and TRBJ2-5 gives the full variable domain: DSGVTQTPKHLITATGQRVTLRCSPRSGDLSVYWYQQSLDQGLQFLIQYYNGEERAKGNILERFSAQQFPDLHSELNLSSLELGDSALYFCASSVRGGPGETQYFGPGTRLLVL.

The chain carries TRBV27 and TRBJ2-3; the match to TRBD1 covers 7 bases. V gave up 3 bases and J gave up 5 bases; unmatched junction bases: 8. The CDR3 is made up of 15 amino acids. Germline CDR1 and CDR2: MNHEY and SMNVEV (reference sequence). The CDR3 here is CASSFGDSTGDTQYF. CDR3 coding DNA: TGTGCCAGCAGTTTTGGGGACAGTACTGGAGATACGCAGTATTTT.

This clone was seen once. The V call is TRBV2, the J call TRBJ2-1; D is perhaps TRBD1 (7 bases). The germline V gene encodes CDR1 SNHLY and CDR2 FYNNEI. This CDR3 contains 15 residues. Trimming shortened V by 1 base and J by 4 bases, and 11 bases separated the two germline ends. The CDR3: CASSEEEGAYNEQFF. CDR3 DNA sequence: TGTGCCAGCAGTGAAGAGGAGGGGGCTTACAATGAGCAGTTCTTC.